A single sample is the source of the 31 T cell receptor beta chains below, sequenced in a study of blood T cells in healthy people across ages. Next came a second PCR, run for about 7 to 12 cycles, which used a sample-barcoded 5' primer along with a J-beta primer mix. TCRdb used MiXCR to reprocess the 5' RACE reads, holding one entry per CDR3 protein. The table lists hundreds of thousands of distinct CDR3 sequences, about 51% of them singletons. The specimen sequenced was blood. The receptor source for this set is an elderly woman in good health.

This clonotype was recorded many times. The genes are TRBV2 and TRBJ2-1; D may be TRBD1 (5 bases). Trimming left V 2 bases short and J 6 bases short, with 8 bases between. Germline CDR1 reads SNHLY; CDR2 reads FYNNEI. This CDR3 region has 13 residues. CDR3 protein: CASSELDINEQFF. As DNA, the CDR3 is TGTGCCAGCAGTGAATTGGACATCAATGAGCAGTTCTTC.

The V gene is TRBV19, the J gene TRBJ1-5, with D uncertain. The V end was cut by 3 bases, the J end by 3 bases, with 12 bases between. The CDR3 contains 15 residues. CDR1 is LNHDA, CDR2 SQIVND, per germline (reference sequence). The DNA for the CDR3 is TGTGCCAGTAGTATCCATCTCTGGGACAATCAGCCCCAGCATTTT. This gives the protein CASSIHLWDNQPQHF.

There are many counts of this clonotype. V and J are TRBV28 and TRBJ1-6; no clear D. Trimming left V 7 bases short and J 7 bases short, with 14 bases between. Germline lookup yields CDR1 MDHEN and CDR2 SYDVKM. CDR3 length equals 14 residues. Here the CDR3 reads CASINPPRNSPLHF. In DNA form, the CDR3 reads TGTGCCAGCATCAACCCCCCCAGGAATTCACCCCTCCACTTT.

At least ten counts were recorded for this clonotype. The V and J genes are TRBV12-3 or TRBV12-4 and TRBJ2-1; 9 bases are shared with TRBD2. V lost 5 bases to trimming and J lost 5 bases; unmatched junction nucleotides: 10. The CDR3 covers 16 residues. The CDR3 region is CASSPPGGRANNEQFF. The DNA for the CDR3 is TGTGCCAGCAGTCCCCCTGGCGGGAGGGCCAACAATGAGCAGTTCTTC.

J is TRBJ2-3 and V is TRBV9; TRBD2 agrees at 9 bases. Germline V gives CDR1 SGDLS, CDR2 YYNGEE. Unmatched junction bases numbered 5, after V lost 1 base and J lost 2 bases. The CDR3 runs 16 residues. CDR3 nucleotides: TGTGCCAGCAGCGTACGTAGCGGGGGCTACACAGATACGCAGTATTTT. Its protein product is CASSVRSGGYTDTQYF.

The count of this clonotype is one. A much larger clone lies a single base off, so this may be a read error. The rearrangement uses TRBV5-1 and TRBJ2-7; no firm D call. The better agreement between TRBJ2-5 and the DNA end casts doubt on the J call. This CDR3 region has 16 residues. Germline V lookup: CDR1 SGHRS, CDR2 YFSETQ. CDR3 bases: TGCGCCAGCAGCTTAGATGTCAGTGAACGGCAAGAGACCCAGTACTTC. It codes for CASSLDVSERQETQYF.

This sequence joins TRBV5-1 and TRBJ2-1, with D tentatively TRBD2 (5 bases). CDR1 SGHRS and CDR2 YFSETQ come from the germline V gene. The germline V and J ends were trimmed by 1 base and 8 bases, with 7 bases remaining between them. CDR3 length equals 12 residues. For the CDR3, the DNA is TGCGCCAGCAGCTTGACTAGAGATGAGCAGTTCTTC. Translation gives CASSLTRDEQFF.

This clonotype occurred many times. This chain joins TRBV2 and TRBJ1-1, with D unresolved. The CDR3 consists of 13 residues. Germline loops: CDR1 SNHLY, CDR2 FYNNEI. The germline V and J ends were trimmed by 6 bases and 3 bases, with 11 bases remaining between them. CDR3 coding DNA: TGTGCCAGCAGGCCAAACGGGGACACTGAAGCTTTCTTT. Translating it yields CASRPNGDTEAFF.

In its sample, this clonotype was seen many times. The CDR3 region has the DNA TGCGCCAGCAGGAGGGACAGACCCTACGAGCAGTACTTC. Protein sequence: CASRRDRPYEQYF. The genes are TRBV10-1 and TRBJ2-7, with 7 bases fitting TRBD1. Germline V gives CDR1 WNHNN, CDR2 SYGVQD (reference sequence). The CDR3 runs 13 residues. Germline trimming cut 6 bases from V and 2 bases from J; bases unmatched to any gene: 4.

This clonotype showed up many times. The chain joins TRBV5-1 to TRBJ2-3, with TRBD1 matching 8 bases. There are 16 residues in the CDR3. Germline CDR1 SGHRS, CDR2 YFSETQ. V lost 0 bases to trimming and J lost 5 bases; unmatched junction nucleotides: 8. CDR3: CASSLAIGQGEDTQYF. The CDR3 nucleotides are TGCGCCAGCAGCTTGGCCATTGGACAGGGTGAAGATACGCAGTATTTT.

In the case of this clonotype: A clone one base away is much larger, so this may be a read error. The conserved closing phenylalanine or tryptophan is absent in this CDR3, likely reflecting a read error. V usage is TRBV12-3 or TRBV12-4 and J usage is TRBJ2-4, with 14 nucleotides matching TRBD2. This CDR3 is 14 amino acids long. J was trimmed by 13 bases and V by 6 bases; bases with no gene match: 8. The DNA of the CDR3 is TGTGCCAGCAGACCGGGACTAGCGGGAGTAGAGCAGTACTCC. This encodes CASRPGLAGVEQYS.

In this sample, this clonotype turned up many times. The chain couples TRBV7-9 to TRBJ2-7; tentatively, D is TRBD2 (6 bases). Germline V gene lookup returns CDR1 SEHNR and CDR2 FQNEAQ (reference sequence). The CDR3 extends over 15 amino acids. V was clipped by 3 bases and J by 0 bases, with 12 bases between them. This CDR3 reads CASSFDRGSSYEQYF. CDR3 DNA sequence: TGTGCCAGCAGCTTTGACCGGGGGAGCTCCTACGAGCAGTACTTC.

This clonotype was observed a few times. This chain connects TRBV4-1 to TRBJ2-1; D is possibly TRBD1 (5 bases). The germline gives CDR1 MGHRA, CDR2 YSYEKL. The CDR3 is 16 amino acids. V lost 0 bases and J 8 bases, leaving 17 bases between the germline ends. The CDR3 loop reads CASSQDIVGAWDEQFF. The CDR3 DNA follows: TGCGCCAGCAGCCAAGATATAGTTGGGGCCTGGGATGAGCAGTTCTTC.

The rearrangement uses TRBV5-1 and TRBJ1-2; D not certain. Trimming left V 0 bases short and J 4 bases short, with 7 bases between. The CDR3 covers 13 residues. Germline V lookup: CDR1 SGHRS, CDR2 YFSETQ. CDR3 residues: CASSLDSRYGYTF. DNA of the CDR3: TGCGCCAGCAGCTTGGACAGTCGCTATGGCTACACCTTC.

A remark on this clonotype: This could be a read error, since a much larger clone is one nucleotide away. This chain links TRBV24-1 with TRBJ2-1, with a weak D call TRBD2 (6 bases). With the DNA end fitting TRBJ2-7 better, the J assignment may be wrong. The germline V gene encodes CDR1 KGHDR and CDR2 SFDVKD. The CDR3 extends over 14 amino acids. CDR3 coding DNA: TGTGCCACCAGTGAGTATGCGGGGCACAATGAGCAGTACTTC. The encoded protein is CATSEYAGHNEQYF.

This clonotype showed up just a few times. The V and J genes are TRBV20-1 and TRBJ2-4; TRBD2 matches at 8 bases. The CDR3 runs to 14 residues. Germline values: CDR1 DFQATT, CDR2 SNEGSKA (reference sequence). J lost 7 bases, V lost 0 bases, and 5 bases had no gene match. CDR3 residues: CSARDERGRNIQYF. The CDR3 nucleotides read TGCAGTGCTAGAGATGAGCGGGGGAGGAACATTCAGTACTTC.

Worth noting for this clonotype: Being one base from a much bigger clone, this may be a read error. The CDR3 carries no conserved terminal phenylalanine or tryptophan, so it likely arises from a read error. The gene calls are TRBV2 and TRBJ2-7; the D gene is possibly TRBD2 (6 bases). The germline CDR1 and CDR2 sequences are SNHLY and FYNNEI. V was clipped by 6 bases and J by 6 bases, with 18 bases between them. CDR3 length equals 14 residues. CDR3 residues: CASRGDSGASEQYL. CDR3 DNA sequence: TGTGCCAGCAGGGGGGATAGCGGAGCCTCCGAGCAGTACCTC.

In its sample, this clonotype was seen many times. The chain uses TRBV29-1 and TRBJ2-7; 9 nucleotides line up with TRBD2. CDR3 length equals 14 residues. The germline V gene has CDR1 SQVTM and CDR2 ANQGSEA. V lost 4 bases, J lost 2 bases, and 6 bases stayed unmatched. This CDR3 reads CSVGLREGPYEQYF. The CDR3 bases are TGCAGCGTTGGATTGCGGGAGGGCCCCTACGAGCAGTACTTC.

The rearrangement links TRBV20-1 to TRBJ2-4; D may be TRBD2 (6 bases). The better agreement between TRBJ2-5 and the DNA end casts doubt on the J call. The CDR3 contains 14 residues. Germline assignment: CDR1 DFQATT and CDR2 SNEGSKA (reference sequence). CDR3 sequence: CSASPETSQETQYF. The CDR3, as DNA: TGCAGTGCTAGCCCAGAGACTAGCCAAGAGACCCAGTACTTC.

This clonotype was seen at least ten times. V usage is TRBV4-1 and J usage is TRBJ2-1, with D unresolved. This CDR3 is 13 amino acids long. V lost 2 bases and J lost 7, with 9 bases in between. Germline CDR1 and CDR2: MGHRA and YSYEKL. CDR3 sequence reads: CASSQQTQNEQFF. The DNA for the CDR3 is TGCGCCAGCAGCCAACAGACCCAGAATGAGCAGTTCTTC.

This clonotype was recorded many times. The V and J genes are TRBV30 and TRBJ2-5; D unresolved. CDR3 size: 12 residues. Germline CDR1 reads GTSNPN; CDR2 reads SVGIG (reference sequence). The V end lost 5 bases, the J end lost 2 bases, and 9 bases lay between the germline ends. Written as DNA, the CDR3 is TGTGCCTGGGCGCAGGTACAAGAGACCCAGTACTTC. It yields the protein CAWAQVQETQYF.

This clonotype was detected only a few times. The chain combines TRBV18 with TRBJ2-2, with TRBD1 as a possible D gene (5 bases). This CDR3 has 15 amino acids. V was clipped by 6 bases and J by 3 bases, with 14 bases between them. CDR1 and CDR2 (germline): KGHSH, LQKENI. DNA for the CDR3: TGTGCCAGCTCCTCAATCCCCAGGGACACCGGGGAGCTGTTTTTT. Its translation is CASSSIPRDTGELFF.

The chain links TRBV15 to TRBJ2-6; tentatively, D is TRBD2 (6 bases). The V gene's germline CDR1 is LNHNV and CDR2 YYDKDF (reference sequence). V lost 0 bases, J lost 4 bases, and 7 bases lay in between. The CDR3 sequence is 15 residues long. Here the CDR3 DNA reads TGTGCCACCAGCAGAGATCGGGAGGGGGCCAACGTCCTGACTTTC. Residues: CATSRDREGANVLTF.

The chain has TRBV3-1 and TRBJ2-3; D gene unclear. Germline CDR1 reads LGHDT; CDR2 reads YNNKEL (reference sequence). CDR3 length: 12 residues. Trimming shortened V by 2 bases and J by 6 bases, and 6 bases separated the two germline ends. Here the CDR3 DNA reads TGTGCCAGCAGCCAAAGACGGGATACGCAGTATTTT. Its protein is CASSQRRDTQYF.

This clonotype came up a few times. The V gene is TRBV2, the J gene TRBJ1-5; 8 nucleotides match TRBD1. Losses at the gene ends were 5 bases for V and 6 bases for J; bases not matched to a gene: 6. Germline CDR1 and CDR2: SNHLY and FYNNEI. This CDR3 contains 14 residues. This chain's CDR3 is CASSSQGASQPQHF. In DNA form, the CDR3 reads TGTGCCAGCAGTTCCCAGGGGGCTAGTCAGCCCCAGCATTTT.

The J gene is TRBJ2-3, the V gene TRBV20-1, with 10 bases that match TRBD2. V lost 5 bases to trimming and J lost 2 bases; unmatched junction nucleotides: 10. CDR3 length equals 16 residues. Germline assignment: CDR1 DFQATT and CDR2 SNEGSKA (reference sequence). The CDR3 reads CSAATGTSALTDTQYF. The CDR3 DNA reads TGCAGTGCTGCTACCGGGACTAGCGCCCTCACAGATACGCAGTATTTT.

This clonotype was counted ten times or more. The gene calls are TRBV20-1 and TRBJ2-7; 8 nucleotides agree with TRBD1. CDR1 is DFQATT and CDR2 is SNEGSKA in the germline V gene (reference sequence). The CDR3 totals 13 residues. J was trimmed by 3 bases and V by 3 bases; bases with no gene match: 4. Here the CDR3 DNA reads TGCAGTGCTAGGGACAGGGTGATCTACGAGCAGTACTTC. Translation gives CSARDRVIYEQYF.

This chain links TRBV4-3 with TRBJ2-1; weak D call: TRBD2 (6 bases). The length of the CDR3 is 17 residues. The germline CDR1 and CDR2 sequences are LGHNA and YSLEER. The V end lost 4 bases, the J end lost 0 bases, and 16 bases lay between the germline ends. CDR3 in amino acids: CASSLAAGLSSYNEQFF. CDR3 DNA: TGCGCCAGCAGCCTTGCGGCGGGACTCAGCTCCTACAATGAGCAGTTCTTC.

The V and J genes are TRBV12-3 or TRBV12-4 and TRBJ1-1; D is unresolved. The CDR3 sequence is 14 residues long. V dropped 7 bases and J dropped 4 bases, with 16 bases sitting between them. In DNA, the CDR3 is TGTGCCAGCATCCGGGGAGGGCAGGCCACTGAAGCTTTCTTT. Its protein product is CASIRGGQATEAFF.

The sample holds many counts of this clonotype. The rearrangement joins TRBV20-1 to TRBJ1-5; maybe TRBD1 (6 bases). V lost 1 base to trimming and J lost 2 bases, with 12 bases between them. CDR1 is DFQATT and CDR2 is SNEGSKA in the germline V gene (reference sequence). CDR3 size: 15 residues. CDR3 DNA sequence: TGCAGTGCTAGAGTTAGGGGGGGCGGCAATCAGCCCCAGCATTTT. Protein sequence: CSARVRGGGNQPQHF.

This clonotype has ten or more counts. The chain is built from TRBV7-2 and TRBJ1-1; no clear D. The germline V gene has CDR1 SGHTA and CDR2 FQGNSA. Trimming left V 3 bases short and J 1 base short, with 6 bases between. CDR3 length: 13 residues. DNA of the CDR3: TGTGCCAGCAGCTTTGCAGGGAACACTGAAGCTTTCTTT. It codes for CASSFAGNTEAFF.